This T cell receptor (beta chain) was captured by sequencing in a study of cytomegalovirus exposure and HLA in healthy donors. Primers for the PCR totalled 60 Vbeta and 13 Jbeta. Clones were sequenced by immunoSEQ multiplex PCR, and TCRdb holds only the in-frame ones, with some missing. The repertoire table contains some 52,000 clones. The sample taken for sequencing was PBMCs. The clonotype was recovered from a woman aged 60-75 years in good health and CMV-seropositive.

In DNA form, the CDR3 reads TGTGCCAGCTCACCATTTCGACAGGGGGGGAACACTGAAGCTTTCTTT. It codes for CASSPFRQGGNTEAFF. The chain carries TRBV18 and TRBJ1-1; the match to TRBD1 covers 9 bases. The CDR3 has 16 residues. V lost 2 bases, J lost 1 base, and 5 bases stayed unmatched. Looked up from germline, CDR1 is KGHSH and CDR2 is LQKENI.